One and the same sample provided the 24 T cell receptor beta chains below, sequenced in a study of blood T cell repertoires in COVID-19 (dated by TCRdb to about 2020). Library preparation employed the immunoSEQ multiplex PCR assay. This is the immuneACCESS table as TCRdb keeps it, with only in-frame sequences that have V and J called. A part of the clones is gone; compared with another copy, unresolved V genes explain less than half, and the rest is unexplained. Here the sample has approximately 90,000 clones; 87% occur a single time. 4.5% to 5.5% of the sample is in the top ten clones. Material for sequencing was peripheral blood. These receptor sequences come from a woman of 80 years or more with acute or convalescent COVID-19.

The rearrangement joins TRBV7-2 to TRBJ2-3; TRBD2 agrees at 8 bases. CDR3 length equals 16 residues. The germline CDR1 and CDR2 sequences are SGHTA and FQGNSA. With V trimmed by 2 bases and J by 1 base, 5 bases remained unmatched. CDR3 residues: CASSLIGGAGTDTQYF. CDR3 DNA sequence: TGTGCCAGCAGCTTAATCGGGGGGGCCGGCACAGATACGCAGTATTTT.

The chain is built from TRBV7-9 and TRBJ1-5, with D possibly being TRBD1 (6 bases). From germline, CDR1 is SEHNR and CDR2 FQNEAQ (reference sequence). The V and J ends lost 0 bases and 7 bases respectively, with 13 bases between them. The CDR3 consists of 15 residues. The CDR3 loop is CASSLAPGAAQPQHF. Written as DNA, the CDR3 is TGTGCCAGCAGCTTAGCCCCAGGGGCAGCACAGCCCCAGCATTTT.

The V call is TRBV5-4, the J call TRBJ2-7; D unclear. The CDR3 covers 14 residues. Trimming removed 3 bases from V and 0 bases from J, with 10 bases in between. The germline CDR1 and CDR2 sequences are SGHNT and YYREEE (reference sequence). CDR3 bases: TGTGCCAGCAGCTCTAAACAGATCTCCTACGAGCAGTACTTC. Protein: CASSSKQISYEQYF.

V gene TRBV19 combines with J gene TRBJ2-1; 12 bases fit TRBD2. The V and J ends lost 5 bases and 8 bases, in that order; junction bases with no gene match: 7. The CDR3 is 15 amino acids. The germline V gene encodes CDR1 LNHDA and CDR2 SQIVND (reference sequence). Here the CDR3 reads CASSDPSGGAYEQFF. The CDR3 DNA reads TGTGCCAGTAGTGACCCTAGCGGGGGGGCCTATGAGCAGTTCTTC.

The CDR3 DNA sequence: TGTGCCAGCAGCGAAGGACAGAACACTGAAGCTTTCTTT. Translated, it gives CASSEGQNTEAFF. The chain links TRBV7-9 to TRBJ1-1; possible D gene TRBD1, 5 bases. The V gene's germline CDR1 is SEHNR and CDR2 FQNEAQ (reference sequence). The length of the CDR3 is 13 residues. Trimming removed 5 bases from V and 1 base from J, with 8 bases in between.

This sequence joins TRBV27 and TRBJ1-1, with D unresolved. Germline V CDR1 and CDR2: MNHEY, SMNVEV (reference sequence). This CDR3 comprises 14 residues. The germline V and J ends were trimmed by 5 bases and 7 bases, with 17 bases remaining between them. CDR3 coding DNA: TGTGCCAGCAGTCCCCGGGAGGGCTTCTATGAAGCTTTCTTT. The encoded protein is CASSPREGFYEAFF.

The chain employs TRBV3-1 (or the pseudogene TRBV3-2) and TRBJ1-2; the D is unclear. This CDR3 has 14 amino acids. Trimming removed 1 base from V and 4 bases from J, with 10 bases in between. Germline assignment: CDR1 LGHDT and CDR2 YNNKEL (reference sequence). CDR3: CASSQVSSSYGYTF. CDR3 DNA: TGTGCCAGCAGCCAAGTTAGTTCTTCCTATGGCTACACCTTC.

The chain combines TRBV6-8 with TRBJ1-1, with 8 bases identical to TRBD1. Per the germline V gene, CDR1 is MNHGY and CDR2 is SAAAGT. CDR3 length equals 16 residues. J gave up 4 bases and V 0 bases, and 7 bases lay outside the gene matches. CDR3 loop: CASSYSGDRSGTEAFF. CDR3 DNA: TGTGCCAGCAGTTACTCGGGGGACAGGAGCGGCACTGAAGCTTTCTTT.

This clone has a single count. This chain links TRBV11-1 with TRBJ2-7; TRBD1 matches at 8 bases. Germline V gene data show CDR1 as SGHAT and CDR2 as FQDESV (reference sequence). The trim removed 5 bases at V and 6 bases at J, leaving 3 bases unmatched. The CDR3 runs to 12 residues. CDR3 sequence (DNA): TGTGCCAGCAGCGGGACAGGCCTCGAGCAGTACTTC. It translates to CASSGTGLEQYF.

The J gene is TRBJ2-1, the V gene TRBV3-1 (or the pseudogene TRBV3-2), with 12 nucleotides matching TRBD2. This CDR3 contains 15 residues. The junction had 5 bases not matched to a gene; V was cut back by 2 bases and J by 9 bases. Germline V gene lookup returns CDR1 LGHDT and CDR2 YNNKEL (reference sequence). CDR3 in amino acids: CASSQRLAGAAEQFF. The CDR3 DNA is TGTGCCAGCAGCCAAAGACTAGCGGGAGCCGCTGAGCAGTTCTTC.

This clone was observed once. This chain joins TRBV2 and TRBJ2-2; 9 bases fit TRBD1. V gave up 4 bases and J gave up 6 bases; unmatched junction bases: 6. This CDR3 comprises 15 residues. The germline gives CDR1 SNHLY, CDR2 FYNNEI. In nucleotides, the CDR3 is TGTGCCAGCAGTGCGGACAGGGGAGGGGCCGGGGAGCTGTTTTTT. Protein sequence: CASSADRGGAGELFF.

The chain employs TRBV5-4 and TRBJ1-2; D remains unclear. The V and J ends lost 0 bases and 7 bases respectively, with 13 bases between them. Germline V CDR1 and CDR2: SGHNT, YYREEE (reference sequence). The length of the CDR3 is 14 residues. For the CDR3, the DNA is TGTGCCAGCAGCTTGGAGCCACAGCTAACTGGCTACACCTTC. It translates to CASSLEPQLTGYTF. Combining the CDR3 with reference TRBV5-4 and TRBJ1-2 gives the whole variable domain ETGVTQSPTHLIKTRGQQVTLRCSSQSGHNTVSWYQQALGQGPQFIFQYYREEENGRGNFPPRFSGLQFPNYSSELNVNALELDDSALYLCASSLEPQLTGYTFGSGTRLTVV.

The V call is TRBV6-6, the J call TRBJ1-2; TRBD1 matches at 10 bases. The J segment lost 8 bases and the V segment lost 5 bases, leaving 5 bases of the junction unmatched. This CDR3 comprises 13 residues. The V gene's germline CDR1 is MNHNY and CDR2 SVGAGI (reference sequence). The CDR3 loop is CASSPGQGRGYTF. In nucleotides, the CDR3 is TGTGCCAGCAGTCCGGGACAGGGGAGGGGCTACACCTTC.

This chain links TRBV6-5 with TRBJ1-4; D is unresolved. Trimming shortened V by 6 bases and J by 3 bases, and 14 bases separated the two germline ends. Per the germline V gene, CDR1 is MNHEY and CDR2 is SVGAGI. The CDR3 extends over 15 amino acids. Written as DNA, the CDR3 is TGTGCCAGCAGACGGGATCAGGTTCCTAATGAAAAACTGTTTTTT. Amino acid sequence: CASRRDQVPNEKLFF.

This clone is a singleton in its sample. The rearrangement joins TRBV19 to TRBJ1-2; a possible D gene is TRBD1 (6 bases). CDR3 length: 15 amino acids. Germline CDR1 LNHDA, CDR2 SQIVND (reference sequence). V lost 3 bases and J lost 3, with 14 bases in between. This CDR3 is CASSMGHSGDYGYTF. Written as DNA, the CDR3 is TGTGCCAGTAGTATGGGACACTCAGGGGACTATGGCTACACCTTC.

The chain carries TRBV5-4 and TRBJ2-6; the match to TRBD1 covers 9 bases. CDR3 length: 17 residues. Germline trimming cut 4 bases from V and 4 bases from J; bases unmatched to any gene: 9. Per germline, CDR1 SGHNT and CDR2 YYREEE (reference sequence). DNA for the CDR3: TGTGCCAGCAGCGAGGGGACAGGGTCTCTGGGGGCCAACGTCCTGACTTTC. This encodes CASSEGTGSLGANVLTF.

The chain links TRBV7-2 to TRBJ1-1; D is unresolved. There are 14 residues in the CDR3. Germline-derived CDR1 and CDR2 are SGHTA and FQGNSA. The germline V and J ends were trimmed by 2 bases and 2 bases, with 9 bases remaining between them. For the CDR3, the DNA is TGTGCCAGCAGCTTACGAGTAACCAACACTGAAGCTTTCTTT. Its protein is CASSLRVTNTEAFF.

The chain couples TRBV18 to TRBJ2-1; perhaps TRBD2 as D (7 bases). The CDR3 has 13 residues. The germline gives CDR1 KGHSH, CDR2 LQKENI. V lost 3 bases to trimming and J lost 7 bases, with 10 bases between them. The chain's CDR3 is CASSPKGGNEQFF. CDR3 in DNA: TGTGCCAGCTCACCTAAGGGGGGGAATGAGCAGTTCTTC.

The rearrangement uses TRBV6-5 and TRBJ1-1; D might be TRBD1 (5 bases). The CDR3 loop spans 14 amino acids. The germline CDR1 and CDR2 sequences are MNHEY and SVGAGI. The V end lost 6 bases, the J end lost 2 bases, and 13 bases lay between the germline ends. The CDR3 reads CASRLTTVNTEAFF. CDR3 coding DNA: TGTGCCAGCAGACTCACGACAGTCAACACTGAAGCTTTCTTT.

The rearrangement joins TRBV7-2 to TRBJ1-2, with D possibly matching TRBD1 (5 bases). V was shortened by 0 bases and J by 7 bases, with 15 bases between the two germline ends. The germline CDR1 and CDR2 sequences are SGHTA and FQGNSA. The CDR3 contains 15 residues. The CDR3 bases are TGTGCCAGCAGCTTAGCGGTCAGGGATTGGTCTGGCTACACCTTC. It translates to CASSLAVRDWSGYTF.

The rearrangement uses TRBV19 and TRBJ1-2; 11 bases align to TRBD1. The junction had 10 bases not matched to a gene; V was cut back by 5 bases and J by 8 bases. The germline CDR1 and CDR2 sequences are LNHDA and SQIVND (reference sequence). CDR3 length: 15 residues. CDR3 sequence: CASSLKDRGRQGYTF. CDR3 DNA: TGTGCCAGTAGTCTAAAGGACAGGGGGCGACAGGGCTACACCTTC.

This clone has a single count. The chain combines TRBV5-1 with TRBJ2-6; 8 bases are shared with TRBD1. Germline CDR1 and CDR2: SGHRS and YFSETQ. The V and J ends lost 5 bases and 1 base, in that order; junction bases with no gene match: 2. The length of the CDR3 is 15 residues. CDR3 residues: CASRRTGSGANVLTF. The CDR3 coding sequence is TGCGCCAGCAGAAGGACAGGGTCTGGGGCCAACGTCCTGACTTTC. The full variable domain, rest sourced from reference TRBV5-1 and TRBJ2-6, is KAGVTQTPRYLIKTRGQQVTLSCSPISGHRSVSWYQQTPGQGLQFLFEYFSETQRNKGNFPGRFSGRQFSNSRSEMNVSTLELGDSALYLCASRRTGSGANVLTFGAGSRLTVL.

A few counts support this clone. The chain has TRBV10-3 and TRBJ2-5; TRBD2 might be the D (6 bases). Germline CDR1 reads ENHRY; CDR2 reads SYGVKD. V lost 2 bases to trimming and J lost 4 bases, with 14 bases between them. The CDR3 extends over 15 amino acids. CDR3 sequence reads: CAISERGGFGETQYF. The CDR3 nucleotides are TGTGCCATCAGTGAGCGGGGAGGTTTTGGAGAGACCCAGTACTTC.

This clone was seen a few times. CDR3 in DNA: TGTGCCAGTACGCTAGCGGGGGGGCTTGAGAATGAGCAGTTCTTC. This codes for CASTLAGGLENEQFF. This chain connects TRBV19 to TRBJ2-1; 12 bases are a match to TRBD2. CDR1 is LNHDA and CDR2 is SQIVND in the germline V gene (reference sequence). CDR3 size: 15 residues. V lost 7 bases to trimming and J lost 7 bases; unmatched junction nucleotides: 8.